Presented here are 14 T cell receptor beta chains from one specimen sequenced in a study of blood T cells in healthy people across ages. The second PCR ran about 7 to 12 cycles with a sample-barcoded 5' primer and J-beta primers. TCRdb ran MiXCR on the 5' RACE reads and lists one entry per CDR3 protein. The sample has about 1.5 million distinct CDR3 sequences, 40% to 45% seen once; the top ten hold around 4%. Sequenced: blood. The source of these receptors is a woman between 18 and 29 years old in good health.

The sample holds many counts of this clonotype. The genes are TRBV9 and TRBJ1-1; weak D call: TRBD1 (5 bases). Per the germline V gene, CDR1 is SGDLS and CDR2 is YYNGEE. Trimming cost V 6 bases and J 4 bases, with 10 bases left between them. This CDR3 contains 12 residues. DNA of the CDR3: TGTGCCAGCATGGGGGTCGGCACTGAAGCTTTCTTT. It translates to CASMGVGTEAFF.

The V and J genes are TRBV4-2 and TRBJ2-6; 10 nucleotides agree with TRBD2. Germline V gives CDR1 LGHNA, CDR2 YNFKEQ. V lost 1 base and J lost 4; bases outside the gene matches: 4. The CDR3 spans 17 residues. The DNA of the CDR3 is TGTGCCAGCAGCCAAGTCCTAGCGGGGGCCGGGGCCAACGTCCTGACTTTC. It translates to CASSQVLAGAGANVLTF.

This clonotype has more than one count but fewer than ten. The rearrangement uses TRBV4-3 and TRBJ1-4; no reliable D call. V was trimmed by 3 bases and J by 4 bases, leaving 12 bases between them. CDR3 length: 15 amino acids. Looked up from germline, CDR1 is LGHNA and CDR2 is YSLEER. CDR3 in amino acids: CASSHSREFNEKLFF. The CDR3 DNA follows: TGCGCCAGCAGCCACTCAAGGGAGTTTAATGAAAAACTGTTTTTT.

A few counts support this clonotype. The chain combines TRBV5-1 with TRBJ2-5; D remains ambiguous. Trimming removed 4 bases from V and 2 bases from J, with 12 bases in between. Germline-derived CDR1 and CDR2 are SGHRS and YFSETQ. The CDR3 runs 14 residues. In DNA, the CDR3 is TGCGCCAGCAGCCGGGCAGGCGGACAAGAGACCCAGTACTTC. It codes for CASSRAGGQETQYF. Based on the CDR3 plus reference TRBV5-1 and TRBJ2-5, the full variable domain is KAGVTQTPRYLIKTRGQQVTLSCSPISGHRSVSWYQQTPGQGLQFLFEYFSETQRNKGNFPGRFSGRQFSNSRSEMNVSTLELGDSALYLCASSRAGGQETQYFGPGTRLLVL.

This clonotype was observed a few times. The genes are TRBV9 and TRBJ2-7; D gene uncertain. Germline CDR1 and CDR2: SGDLS and YYNGEE. V lost 0 bases to trimming and J lost 3 bases, with 10 bases between them. This CDR3 is 14 amino acids long. The CDR3 coding sequence is TGTGCCAGCAGCGTAGCAGGCAGAAACTACGAGCAGTACTTC. It encodes CASSVAGRNYEQYF.

The chain couples TRBV27 to TRBJ1-1, with a tentative D call TRBD1 (6 bases). This CDR3 is built from 13 residues. V was trimmed by 6 bases and J by 4 bases, leaving 12 bases between them. Germline V CDR1 and CDR2: MNHEY, SMNVEV (reference sequence). In DNA, the CDR3 is TGTGCCAGCAGACTCGGACAGATCACTGAAGCTTTCTTT. Protein product: CASRLGQITEAFF.

The chain employs TRBV20-1 and TRBJ1-2, with no clear D. Trimming left V 5 bases short and J 7 bases short, with 14 bases between. The germline CDR1 and CDR2 sequences are DFQATT and SNEGSKA (reference sequence). This CDR3 has 12 residues. CDR3 sequence reads: CSAWEGVGGYTF. The DNA for the CDR3 is TGCAGTGCTTGGGAAGGAGTGGGTGGCTACACCTTC.

The CDR3 loop is CASSLVEVPDTQYF. The DNA of the CDR3 is TGTGCCAGCAGCTTAGTGGAAGTCCCAGATACGCAGTATTTT. The V and J genes are TRBV7-9 and TRBJ2-3; D remains unclear. Deletions cut 1 base from V and 4 bases from J, with 9 bases between. Germline-derived CDR1 and CDR2 are SEHNR and FQNEAQ (reference sequence). This CDR3 contains 14 residues.

CDR3 coding DNA: TGTGCCAGCAGCCCAAGGGTGGGGTTAGAGACCCAGTACTTC. As protein: CASSPRVGLETQYF. The chain uses TRBV7-2 and TRBJ2-4; no clear D gene. The J call may not be correct, given that the DNA end is closer to TRBJ2-5. CDR1 SGHTA and CDR2 FQGNSA come from the germline V gene. This CDR3 spans 14 amino acids.

This rearrangement joins TRBV9 to TRBJ2-1; TRBD2 aligns across 7 bases. Germline V gene lookup returns CDR1 SGDLS and CDR2 YYNGEE. CDR3 length equals 13 residues. With 4 bases clipped from V and 9 bases from J, the junction kept 7 bases outside the gene matches. CDR3 amino acids: CASSPTWGGEQFF. CDR3 sequence (DNA): TGTGCCAGCAGCCCGACATGGGGGGGTGAGCAGTTCTTC.

J is TRBJ1-2 and V is TRBV12-3 or TRBV12-4, with D tentatively TRBD1 (5 bases). The CDR3 is made up of 14 amino acids. The germline V and J ends were trimmed by 10 bases and 4 bases, with 19 bases remaining between them. As DNA, the CDR3 is TGTGCCACCCCCCGGGCCCGGGGGTCCTATGGCTACACCTTC. Translating gives CATPRARGSYGYTF.

The genes are TRBV7-2 and TRBJ1-4; no definite D call. V was clipped by 1 base and J by 12 bases, with 15 bases between them. This CDR3 spans 14 amino acids. Looked up from germline, CDR1 is SGHTA and CDR2 is FQGNSA. The CDR3 DNA is TGTGCCAGCAGCTTAGAGGCTTTCGACGAAGAACTGTTTTTT. Translating it yields CASSLEAFDEELFF. Filled out from reference TRBV7-2 and TRBJ1-4, the complete variable domain reads GAGVSQSPSNKVTEKGKDVELRCDPISGHTALYWYRQSLGQGLEFLIYFQGNSAPDKSGLPSDRFSAERTGGSVSTLTIQRTQQEDSAVYLCASSLEAFDEELFFGSGTQLSVL.

This chain connects TRBV7-2 to TRBJ2-1, with TRBD2 as a possible D gene (7 bases). The J call may not be correct, given that the DNA end is closer to TRBJ2-7. The CDR3 is made up of 15 amino acids. Germline CDR1 is SGHTA and CDR2 is FQGNSA. This CDR3 reads CASSRGASGYNEQYF. For the CDR3, the DNA is TGTGCCAGCAGCCGGGGGGCTAGCGGCTACAATGAGCAGTACTTC.

Only one count was recorded for this clonotype. This sequence joins TRBV2 and TRBJ2-1; maybe TRBD2 (6 bases). Trimming stripped 6 bases from V and 10 bases from J, with 28 bases between. There are 17 residues in the CDR3. Germline CDR1 reads SNHLY; CDR2 reads FYNNEI. The CDR3 sequence is CASRATHSTRSEGEQFF. In DNA, the CDR3 is TGTGCCAGCAGGGCAACCCACTCGACTAGGTCCGAGGGCGAGCAGTTCTTC.